The entry below gives a single TCR beta chain sequence along with its context. Antigen: not known. This sample was taken from a study of graft-versus-host responses after intestinal transplantation. Overall study: Recipients underwent multivisceral, liver-intestinal, or isolated intestinal transplants. Induction with anti-thymocyte globulin, then tacrolimus and steroids for three to four years, was given to all recipients. Study-level findings and limits: Ileal or blood samples showed some GvH clones first, and such clones were also found in recipient marrow. Declines in HvG clones occurring early post-transplant were associated with peak circulating GvH clone levels.

Germline V gene data show CDR1 as SGHTA and CDR2 as FQGTGA. Trimming removed 2 bases from V and 9 bases from J, with 11 bases in between. CDR3 size: 13 residues. TCRdb's table, derived via immunoSEQ multiplex PCR, lists solely in-frame clones and lacks some. Of about 45,000 clones listed, about 91% are singletons. The receptor was derived from a human patient who received an intestinal transplant, so some T cells may come from the graft donor. The sequencing here drew on PBMCs, taken 524 days after transplant. The rearrangement uses TRBV7-3 and TRBJ2-1, with D possibly being TRBD2 (6 bases). CDR3 bases: TGTGCCAGCAGCTTATACGGGAGTGGTGAGCAGTTCTTC. This encodes CASSLYGSGEQFF.